The 23 T cell receptor beta chains presented below share a single source sample, sequenced in a study of sequential checkpoint blockade in melanoma. Indicated treatment: randomized to nivolumab then ipilimumab (arm A) or the reverse (arm B). Only in-frame clones appear in the TCRdb table, and some are missing; sequencing was by immunoSEQ multiplex PCR. The table includes 35,000 to 40,000 clones, 32% detected once. Sequenced here: tumor tissue (inferred from file names), sampled from a patient given nivolumab and ipilimumab in sequence. These receptors all come from a human donor with melanoma.

This clone was counted many times. The chain employs TRBV11-3 and TRBJ1-5; weak D call: TRBD1 (6 bases). CDR3 length: 14 residues. V was trimmed by 2 bases and J by 5 bases, leaving 10 bases between them. Germline V CDR1 and CDR2: SGHNT, YENEEA. CDR3 coding DNA: TGTGCCAGCAGCTTATCAGGGGTCCATCAGCCCCAGCATTTT. It codes for CASSLSGVHQPQHF.

This chain joins TRBV5-1 and TRBJ2-7, with a possible D match to TRBD2 (6 bases). V was pared by 2 bases and J by 3 bases, with 12 bases between. CDR3 length equals 14 residues. Germline loops: CDR1 SGHRS, CDR2 YFSETQ. The CDR3 loop is CASSFAGAGYEQYF. The CDR3 nucleotides read TGCGCCAGCAGCTTTGCCGGAGCGGGCTACGAGCAGTACTTC.

This chain links TRBV30 with TRBJ1-1, with a tentative D call TRBD1 (5 bases). The length of the CDR3 is 12 residues. The germline V gene has CDR1 GTSNPN and CDR2 SVGIG (reference sequence). The CDR3: CAQNRIWTEAFF. The CDR3 nucleotides are TGTGCTCAGAACAGGATTTGGACTGAAGCTTTCTTT.

The chain combines TRBV18 with TRBJ2-7, with D unresolved. This CDR3 comprises 13 residues. Germline-derived CDR1 and CDR2 are KGHSH and LQKENI. The V and J ends lost 2 bases and 3 bases respectively, with 8 bases between them. DNA for the CDR3: TGTGCCAGCTCACCATCTTCCGACTACGAGCAGTACTTC. Protein sequence: CASSPSSDYEQYF.

This chain uses TRBV23-1 with TRBJ2-7; TRBD2 matches 7 bases. TRBV23-1 is noted as an ORF with a role that remains uncertain. This CDR3 has 17 residues. V dropped 8 bases and J dropped 1; count of bases not matched to a gene: 17. The CDR3 here is CASRVPAGRFCSYEQYF. The CDR3, as DNA: TGCGCCAGCCGCGTCCCAGCGGGACGGTTTTGTTCCTACGAGCAGTACTTC.

The chain joins TRBV28 to TRBJ2-1; the match to TRBD1 covers 8 bases. The V gene end was trimmed by 1 base and the J gene end by 3 bases; junction bases not matched to a gene: 2. The CDR3 sequence is 15 residues long. Germline CDR1 MDHEN, CDR2 SYDVKM. CDR3 nucleotides: TGTGCCAGCAGTTTATCGGGGACAGGCTACAATGAGCAGTTCTTC. It encodes CASSLSGTGYNEQFF.

Here the CDR3 DNA reads TGTGCCAGCAGTCCCAGGACTAGCGGGAATACCGGGGAGCTGTTTTTT. Its translation is CASSPRTSGNTGELFF. The V call is TRBV6-8, the J call TRBJ2-2, with TRBD2 matching 12 bases. Germline-derived CDR1 and CDR2 are MNHGY and SAAAGT. The V gene end was trimmed by 5 bases and the J gene end by 5 bases; junction bases not matched to a gene: 6. The CDR3 is made up of 16 amino acids.

CDR3 loop: CASSVLLGSYNEQFF. The DNA of the CDR3 is TGTGCCAGCAGCGTGCTGCTGGGCTCCTACAATGAGCAGTTCTTC. The rearrangement uses TRBV9 and TRBJ2-1; D is uncertain. This CDR3 is built from 15 residues. The germline CDR1 and CDR2 sequences are SGDLS and YYNGEE. The germline V and J ends were trimmed by 2 bases and 0 bases, with 9 bases remaining between them.

The chain couples TRBV6-8 to TRBJ1-1; TRBD1 agrees at 7 bases. Per the germline V gene, CDR1 is MNHGY and CDR2 is SAAAGT. After removal of 2 bases from V and 1 base from J, the junction contained 4 bases not matched to a gene. The CDR3 totals 15 residues. CDR3 sequence reads: CASSYEGATNTEAFF. In nucleotides, the CDR3 is TGTGCCAGCAGTTACGAGGGGGCTACGAACACTGAAGCTTTCTTT.

This clone showed up just a few times. The junction departs from the called germline gene at one end, perhaps through a read error. This chain links TRBV10-3 with TRBJ2-1; 11 bases line up with TRBD2. This CDR3 spans 12 amino acids. Per the germline V gene, CDR1 is ENHRY and CDR2 is SYGVKD. CDR3 in amino acids: CAISESLAGGIF. CDR3 nucleotide sequence: TGTGCCATCAGTGAGTCGCTAGCGGGGGGCATCTTC.

This clone was picked up many times. The chain has TRBV23-1 and TRBJ2-2; D may be TRBD1 (5 bases). TRBV23-1 is an ORF for which the function is uncertain. The CDR3 is 15 residues long. V was clipped by 6 bases and J by 3 bases, with 14 bases between them. The CDR3 DNA is TGCGCCAGCAGCCCCATGGGGCAGGACACCGGGGAGCTGTTTTTT. Translating it yields CASSPMGQDTGELFF.

In its sample, this clone was seen a few times. The chain links TRBV2 to TRBJ1-5; D not resolved. With 1 base removed from V and 7 bases from J, the gap between germline ends came to 11 bases. Germline CDR1 reads SNHLY; CDR2 reads FYNNEI. The CDR3 loop spans 14 amino acids. As DNA, the CDR3 is TGTGCCAGCAGTGAAGAGGTGGGGAACCAGCCCCAGCATTTT. Its protein is CASSEEVGNQPQHF.

In this sample, this clone turned up a few times. The chain carries TRBV12-5 and TRBJ2-7, with a weak D call TRBD2 (5 bases). CDR1 is LGHNT and CDR2 is FRNRAP in the germline V gene. The CDR3 sequence is 13 residues long. The CDR3 sequence is CASGWSVNYEQYF. For the CDR3, the DNA is TGTGCCAGCGGCTGGAGCGTAAACTACGAGCAGTACTTC. The full variable domain, completed using reference TRBV12-5 and TRBJ2-7, is DARVTQTPRHKVTEMGQEVTMRCQPILGHNTVFWYRQTMMQGLELLAYFRNRAPLDDSGMPKDRFSAEMPDATLATLKIQPSEPRDSAVYFCASGWSVNYEQYFGPGTRLTVT.

V gene TRBV19 combines with J gene TRBJ2-1; 9 nucleotides agree with TRBD1. The germline V gene has CDR1 LNHDA and CDR2 SQIVND (reference sequence). CDR3 length: 16 residues. Trimming at V came to 7 bases and at J to 3 bases, leaving 10 bases not matched to a gene. In DNA, the CDR3 is TGTGCCAGTACCCCGCCCCGGACAGGGGACTACAATGAGCAGTTCTTC. Translation: CASTPPRTGDYNEQFF.

The V and J genes are TRBV7-6 and TRBJ1-2, with unresolved D. Trimming cost V 1 base and J 4 bases, with 13 bases left between them. Germline values: CDR1 SGHVS, CDR2 FNYEAQ. CDR3 length: 15 residues. As DNA, the CDR3 is TGTGCCAGCAGCTTAGGGGTAGGCGGGAGCTATGGCTACACCTTC. It codes for CASSLGVGGSYGYTF. Full variable domain (remainder filled in from reference TRBV7-6 and TRBJ1-2): GAGVSQSPRYKVTKRGQDVALRCDPISGHVSLYWYRQALGQGPEFLTYFNYEAQQDKSGLPNDRFSAERPEGSISTLTIQRTEQRDSAMYRCASSLGVGGSYGYTFGSGTRLTVV.

V gene TRBV11-3 combines with J gene TRBJ2-3; 10 positions match TRBD1. After removal of 4 bases from V and 2 bases from J, the junction contained 3 bases not matched to a gene. This CDR3 is 15 amino acids long. Germline V lookup: CDR1 SGHNT, CDR2 YENEEA. The CDR3 spells CASSSRQGATDTQYF. CDR3 coding DNA: TGTGCCAGCAGCTCCCGACAGGGGGCCACAGATACGCAGTATTTT. The full variable domain, completed using reference TRBV11-3 and TRBJ2-3, is EAGVVQSPRYKIIEKKQPVAFWCNPISGHNTLYWYLQNLGQGPELLIRYENEEAVDDSQLPKDRFSAERLKGVDSTLKIQPAELGDSAVYLCASSSRQGATDTQYFGPGTRLTVL.

CDR3 sequence: CASSPGAGQQETQYF. CDR3 DNA sequence: TGCGCCAGCAGCCCGGGGGCCGGTCAGCAAGAGACCCAGTACTTC. V is TRBV5-1 and J is TRBJ2-5; D might be TRBD1 or TRBD2, each matching 6 bases. Trimming pared 4 bases from V and 2 bases from J, leaving 15 bases between. Looked up from germline, CDR1 is SGHRS and CDR2 is YFSETQ. This CDR3 region has 15 residues.

As to this clone: The junction shows a germline mismatch at one end, possibly a read error. The J gene is TRBJ2-3, the V gene TRBV6-8; 10 bases are a match to TRBD1. Per the germline V gene, CDR1 is MNHGY and CDR2 is SAAAGT. CDR3 size: 16 residues. The CDR3 is CASSYSGTGDTNTQYF. DNA for the CDR3: TGTGCCAGCAGTTACTCCGGGACAGGGGACACAAATACGCAGTATTTT.

This clone has more than one count but fewer than ten. V usage is TRBV6-8 and J usage is TRBJ1-3; 7 bases agree with TRBD1. Germline CDR1 and CDR2: MNHGY and SAAAGT. The ends lost 7 bases at V and 1 base at J; junction bases unmatched: 7. The CDR3 loop spans 15 amino acids. For the CDR3, the DNA is TGTGCCAGCATGGTCCAGGGGGTTTCTGGAAACACCATATATTTT. Its translation is CASMVQGVSGNTIYF.

The chain is built from TRBV5-1 and TRBJ1-1; tentative D call: TRBD1 (6 bases). The germline V gene has CDR1 SGHRS and CDR2 YFSETQ. The V end was cut by 4 bases, the J end by 4 bases, with 17 bases between. The CDR3 runs to 15 residues. The CDR3 here is CASSPGGGGGTEAFF. The CDR3 DNA sequence: TGCGCCAGCAGCCCCGGGGGAGGGGGAGGCACTGAAGCTTTCTTT. Filled out from reference TRBV5-1 and TRBJ1-1, the complete variable domain reads KAGVTQTPRYLIKTRGQQVTLSCSPISGHRSVSWYQQTPGQGLQFLFEYFSETQRNKGNFPGRFSGRQFSNSRSEMNVSTLELGDSALYLCASSPGGGGGTEAFFGQGTRLTVV.

This clone was detected ten times or more. The chain recombines TRBV5-4 with TRBJ1-1, with TRBD1 identical over 12 bases. V gave up 3 bases and J gave up 11 bases; unmatched junction bases: 5. Per the germline V gene, CDR1 is SGHNT and CDR2 is YYREEE (reference sequence). The CDR3 runs 13 residues. CDR3 sequence reads: CASSWGQGAPAFF. The CDR3 DNA reads as TGTGCCAGCAGCTGGGGACAGGGGGCTCCGGCTTTCTTT.

The chain links TRBV14 to TRBJ1-6, with D unclear. The CDR3 is 15 amino acids. Germline loops: CDR1 SGHDN, CDR2 FVKESK. V lost 1 base and J lost 4, with 8 bases in between. The CDR3 coding sequence is TGTGCCAGCAGCCAAGGTGAACAGTATAATTCACCCCTCCACTTT. It is translated as CASSQGEQYNSPLHF.

The chain couples TRBV7-6 to TRBJ2-7; tentative D call: TRBD2 (7 bases). Germline CDR1 reads SGHVS; CDR2 reads FNYEAQ. The CDR3 totals 14 residues. V lost 3 bases and J lost 2, with 11 bases in between. This CDR3 is CASSLAGAPYEQYF. CDR3 DNA: TGTGCCAGCAGCTTGGCGGGGGCGCCCTACGAGCAGTACTTC.